One and the same sample provided the 14 T cell receptor beta chains below, sequenced in a study of early T cells in non-severe SARS-CoV-2 infection. TCRdb analysed the 5' RACE reads with MiXCR anew, one entry per CDR3 protein. The repertoire holds about 42,000 distinct CDR3 sequences, with approximately 7.1% as singletons. Sequencing input: whole blood. The receptor source for this set is an adult who was a healthcare worker with PCR-confirmed SARS-CoV-2 infection or an uninfected control (not recorded which).

This clonotype was seen once. This chain uses TRBV20-1 with TRBJ1-5, with D maybe TRBD1 (5 bases). The CDR3 consists of 12 residues. Germline-derived CDR1 and CDR2 are DFQATT and SNEGSKA (reference sequence). V was shortened by 3 bases and J by 11 bases, with 14 bases between the two germline ends. The CDR3 nucleotides read TGCAGTGCTAGTGGGACGGAAGGGGCCCAGCATTTT. Translating gives CSASGTEGAQHF.

This clonotype showed up just a few times. The J gene is TRBJ2-2, the V gene TRBV6-6; 7 bases agree with TRBD2. The CDR3 consists of 14 residues. The V gene's germline CDR1 is MNHNY and CDR2 SVGAGI (reference sequence). V shed 8 bases, J shed 2 bases, and the junction held 5 bases outside the gene matches. CDR3 in amino acids: CASGRVQNTGELFF. In DNA, the CDR3 is TGTGCCAGCGGGAGGGTGCAAAACACCGGGGAGCTGTTTTTT.

The V gene is TRBV4-1, the J gene TRBJ2-7; TRBD1 matches 8 bases. The ends lost 3 bases at V and 6 bases at J; junction bases unmatched: 16. The CDR3 consists of 17 residues. The V gene's germline CDR1 is MGHRA and CDR2 YSYEKL. CDR3 residues: CASSHHVTQQGAAEQYF. The CDR3 DNA reads as TGCGCCAGCAGCCACCATGTAACTCAGCAGGGGGCCGCCGAGCAGTACTTC.

This clonotype showed up many times. The J gene is TRBJ1-2, the V gene TRBV27; 11 bases line up with TRBD1. Germline V gives CDR1 MNHEY, CDR2 SMNVEV (reference sequence). V shed 8 bases, J shed 4 bases, and the junction held 6 bases outside the gene matches. CDR3 length: 14 amino acids. Written as DNA, the CDR3 is TGTGCCAGCCGGGACAGGGGGAGGGTCTATGGCTACACCTTC. Amino acid sequence: CASRDRGRVYGYTF.

The genes are TRBV2 and TRBJ2-5; D is undetermined. The V gene lost 7 bases and the J gene lost 4 bases, with 13 bases spanning the gap. Per germline, CDR1 SNHLY and CDR2 FYNNEI. CDR3 length: 13 amino acids. The CDR3 bases are TGTGCCAGCAATCCCTACCCGGGAGAGACCCAGTACTTC. Its protein product is CASNPYPGETQYF. The full variable domain, rest sourced from reference TRBV2 and TRBJ2-5, is EPEVTQTPSHQVTQMGQEVILRCVPISNHLYFYWYRQILGQKVEFLVSFYNNEISEKSEIFDDQFSVERPDGSNFTLKIRSTKLEDSAMYFCASNPYPGETQYFGPGTRLLVL.

At least ten counts were recorded for this clonotype. V is TRBV2 and J is TRBJ2-1, with 7 bases that match TRBD2. The CDR3 contains 15 residues. CDR1 and CDR2 from the germline V gene are SNHLY and FYNNEI. With V trimmed by 2 bases and J by 2 bases, 3 bases remained unmatched. CDR3 protein: CASSERGVAYNEQFF. The CDR3 DNA reads TGTGCCAGCAGTGAACGGGGGGTTGCCTACAATGAGCAGTTCTTC.

Only a few counts were recorded for this clonotype. The CDR3 region is CASGRADLANTGELFF. CDR3 DNA: TGTGCCAGCGGTCGGGCCGACCTGGCGAACACCGGGGAGCTGTTTTTT. The genes are TRBV2 and TRBJ2-2; no definite D call. Germline CDR1 is SNHLY and CDR2 is FYNNEI. The CDR3 covers 16 residues. V lost 8 bases to trimming and J lost 0 bases, with 16 bases between them. The full variable domain, completed using reference TRBV2 and TRBJ2-2, is EPEVTQTPSHQVTQMGQEVILRCVPISNHLYFYWYRQILGQKVEFLVSFYNNEISEKSEIFDDQFSVERPDGSNFTLKIRSTKLEDSAMYFCASGRADLANTGELFFGEGSRLTVL.

J is TRBJ2-3 and V is TRBV10-3; the match to TRBD2 covers 9 bases. The CDR3 is 14 residues long. The ends lost 7 bases at V and 6 bases at J; junction bases unmatched: 8. Germline V gene sequence: CDR1 ENHRY, CDR2 SYGVKD. CDR3: CAIKPGLASDTQYF. CDR3 DNA sequence: TGTGCCATCAAGCCGGGACTAGCCTCCGATACGCAGTATTTT.

In its sample, this clonotype was seen a few times. The rearrangement links TRBV7-9 to TRBJ1-5; D ambiguous. Trimming pared 5 bases from V and 0 bases from J, leaving 11 bases between. Germline V gene data show CDR1 as SEHNR and CDR2 as FQNEAQ (reference sequence). The CDR3 contains 15 residues. DNA of the CDR3: TGTGCCAGCAGCGTCGGTAGGGCTAGCAATCAGCCCCAGCATTTT. This codes for CASSVGRASNQPQHF. Combining the CDR3 with reference TRBV7-9 and TRBJ1-5 gives the whole variable domain DTGVSQNPRHKITKRGQNVTFRCDPISEHNRLYWYRQTLGQGPEFLTYFQNEAQLEKSRLLSDRFSAERPKGSFSTLEIQRTEQGDSAMYLCASSVGRASNQPQHFGDGTRLSIL.

This clonotype has ten or more counts. V usage is TRBV6-5 and J usage is TRBJ1-3; D is unclear. CDR1 is MNHEY, CDR2 SVGAGI, per germline. The CDR3 has 15 residues. V gave up 0 bases and J gave up 1 base, with 7 bases separating them. The CDR3: CASSYSSRSGNTIYF. CDR3 coding DNA: TGTGCCAGCAGTTACTCGAGTCGATCTGGAAACACCATATATTTT.

The chain carries TRBV12-3 or TRBV12-4 and TRBJ2-7, with D possibly being TRBD1 (6 bases). The V end was cut by 5 bases, the J end by 4 bases, with 9 bases between. The CDR3 runs to 12 residues. CDR3 in DNA: TGTGCCAGCAGTGATAGGGGGTACGAGCAGTACTTC. Protein product: CASSDRGYEQYF.

The chain joins TRBV3-1 to TRBJ2-3, with TRBD2 as a possible D gene (5 bases). Germline V CDR1 and CDR2: LGHDT, YNNKEL (reference sequence). There are 15 residues in the CDR3. Between the trimmed V and J ends, which lost 1 base and 0 bases, there was a span of 8 bases. Here the CDR3 reads CASSQARTSTDTQYF. The CDR3 DNA is TGTGCCAGCAGCCAAGCACGGACTAGCACAGATACGCAGTATTTT.

This clonotype has a count of ten or more. The genes are TRBV7-7 and TRBJ2-5, with D possibly being TRBD2 (5 bases). The germline V gene has CDR1 SSHAT and CDR2 FNYEAQ (reference sequence). Trimming pared 1 base from V and 5 bases from J, leaving 11 bases between. The CDR3 is made up of 14 amino acids. CDR3 loop: CASSLDPGWETQYF. The CDR3 DNA is TGTGCCAGCAGCTTAGATCCGGGGTGGGAGACCCAGTACTTC.

V usage is TRBV7-8 and J usage is TRBJ2-6, with 7 bases identical to TRBD1. With 5 bases clipped from V and 0 bases from J, the junction kept 10 bases outside the gene matches. Germline CDR1 SGHVS, CDR2 FQNEAQ. The CDR3 consists of 18 residues. The CDR3: CASSVRPGQRSGANVLTF. The CDR3 DNA reads as TGTGCCAGCAGCGTTAGACCGGGACAGCGCTCTGGGGCCAACGTCCTGACTTTC.